This TCR beta chain came from a study of radiotherapy plus CTLA-4 blockade in lung cancer. Study summary: Objective responses occurred in 15% to 20% of patients; around 30% had disease control. General observations from the study: Reported findings show early blood T cell clone dynamics, with interferon-beta, best predicted response. The study found tumor-derived TCR clones expanded in blood after radiotherapy plus ipilimumab.

Data came from immunoSEQ multiplex PCR; TCRdb stores just in-frame clones and leaves some out. The data show 85,000 to 130,000 clones, approximately 81% seen once. Focal radiation plus CTLA-4 blockade with ipilimumab was given to patients with chemo-refractory metastatic non-small-cell lung cancer. About this clone: Its matching antigen is unknown.

The sequence was obtained from a human donor with non-small cell lung cancer that progressed on radiotherapy plus ipilimumab. Some clones in this sample may be carry-over from other donors' samples. Material: peripheral blood, obtained from a patient treated with radiotherapy plus ipilimumab.

The CDR3 spells CASTDRGYSYEQYF. CDR3 coding DNA: TGTGCCAGCACCGACAGGGGCTATTCCTACGAGCAGTACTTC. J is TRBJ2-7 and V is TRBV6-1, with 8 nucleotides matching TRBD1. Germline V lookup: CDR1 MNHNS, CDR2 SASEGT. Trimming took 7 bases from V and 1 from J; bases not matched to a gene: 6. The CDR3 runs to 14 residues.